One and the same sample provided the 24 T cell receptor beta chains below, sequenced in a study of shared clonotypes between healthy human individuals. Clones were read by immunoSEQ multiplex PCR, and TCRdb kept only the in-frame ones, dropping some. The data hold approximately 97,000 clones, with under 80% observed a single time. The sample taken for sequencing was memory CD8+ T cells sorted from blood. Sample subset: CD45RO+ cells pooled with CCR7-negative TemRA cells. Receptors originate from a man aged 25 to 40 in good health.

The CDR3 coding sequence is TGTGCCAGCCCCCGAGGGCGGGCGAACACCGGGGAGCTGTTTTTT. Translation: CASPRGRANTGELFF. This rearrangement joins TRBV19 to TRBJ2-2, with D possibly TRBD2 on 5 matching bases. The CDR3 consists of 15 residues. Germline CDR1 is LNHDA and CDR2 is SQIVND (reference sequence). V was shortened by 9 bases and J by 0 bases, with 14 bases between the two germline ends. The full variable domain, completed using reference TRBV19 and TRBJ2-2, is DGGITQSPKYLFRKEGQNVTLSCEQNLNHDAMYWYRQDPGQGLRLIYYSQIVNDFQKGDIAEGYSVSREKKESFPLTVTSAQKNPTAFYLCASPRGRANTGELFFGEGSRLTVL.

J is TRBJ1-1 and V is TRBV5-1, with D tentatively TRBD1 (5 bases). The CDR3 contains 13 residues. V was clipped by 6 bases and J by 5 bases, with 14 bases between them. The germline V gene has CDR1 SGHRS and CDR2 YFSETQ. CDR3 residues: CASNLGPGTEAFF. The CDR3, as DNA: TGCGCCAGCAATCTAGGCCCAGGGACTGAAGCTTTCTTT.

V and J are TRBV11-2 and TRBJ2-1; 9 nucleotides agree with TRBD2. The V segment lost 3 bases and the J segment 6 bases; nucleotides outside the gene matches: 6. In germline, CDR1 is SGHAT, CDR2 FQNNGV. CDR3 length equals 15 residues. The CDR3 DNA follows: TGTGCCAGCAGCTTTGGCGGGAGGGCCGGCAATGAGCAGTTCTTC. Encoded protein: CASSFGGRAGNEQFF.

This clone was detected ten times or more. V gene TRBV5-4 combines with J gene TRBJ2-2, with TRBD2 matching 7 bases. The CDR3 spans 14 residues. Germline assignment: CDR1 SGHNT and CDR2 YYREEE (reference sequence). V shed 3 bases and J 6 bases; nucleotides not matched to a gene: 5. The CDR3 here is CASSYTSVPGELFF. The CDR3 nucleotides read TGTGCCAGCAGCTATACTAGCGTACCCGGGGAGCTGTTTTTT.

The rearrangement joins TRBV10-3 to TRBJ2-7; D gene ambiguous. Germline CDR1 and CDR2: ENHRY and SYGVKD. Trimming removed 2 bases from V and 4 bases from J, with 6 bases in between. This CDR3 is built from 12 residues. In nucleotides, the CDR3 is TGTGCCATCAGTGAGGTTACTTACGAGCAGTACTTC. Translation: CAISEVTYEQYF.

The V and J genes are TRBV6-1 and TRBJ1-5; D is uncertain. With 4 bases removed from V and 5 bases from J, the gap between germline ends came to 9 bases. The germline V gene has CDR1 MNHNS and CDR2 SASEGT. This CDR3 has 13 residues. CDR3 loop: CASSAGPYQPQHF. The DNA of the CDR3 is TGTGCCAGCAGTGCTGGGCCCTATCAGCCCCAGCATTTT.

This clone was picked up many times. The chain is built from TRBV10-3 and TRBJ2-2; no definite D call. The germline V and J ends were trimmed by 4 bases and 7 bases, with 10 bases remaining between them. The CDR3 contains 13 residues. In germline, CDR1 is ENHRY, CDR2 SYGVKD. The CDR3 is CAISAGNGGELFF. Here the CDR3 DNA reads TGTGCCATCAGTGCCGGTAACGGCGGGGAGCTGTTTTTT.

V and J are TRBV5-1 and TRBJ1-5, with unresolved D. V gave up 0 bases and J gave up 1 base, with 8 bases separating them. The CDR3 totals 15 residues. CDR1 is SGHRS, CDR2 YFSETQ, per germline. The CDR3 loop reads CASSLEEKSNQPQHF. In nucleotides, the CDR3 is TGCGCCAGCAGCTTGGAGGAGAAAAGCAATCAGCCCCAGCATTTT. The variable domain in full, with the rest retrieved from reference TRBV5-1 and TRBJ1-5, is KAGVTQTPRYLIKTRGQQVTLSCSPISGHRSVSWYQQTPGQGLQFLFEYFSETQRNKGNFPGRFSGRQFSNSRSEMNVSTLELGDSALYLCASSLEEKSNQPQHFGDGTRLSIL.

The chain recombines TRBV5-4 with TRBJ2-7, with 7 bases aligning to TRBD2. The CDR3 has 15 amino acids. Germline CDR1 and CDR2: SGHNT and YYREEE (reference sequence). Germline trimming cut 5 bases from V and 7 bases from J; bases unmatched to any gene: 15. DNA for the CDR3: TGTGCCAGCAGTACCCGGGGGGAGGGCCGTCGAGAGCAGTACTTC. The encoded protein is CASSTRGEGRREQYF.

The rearrangement uses TRBV10-3 and TRBJ2-7, with 9 bases that match TRBD2. The CDR3 is made up of 14 amino acids. Per germline, CDR1 ENHRY and CDR2 SYGVKD. The J segment lost 7 bases and the V segment lost 2 bases, leaving 6 bases of the junction unmatched. CDR3 sequence: CAISEGAGGLEQYF. In nucleotides, the CDR3 is TGTGCCATCAGTGAGGGAGCGGGAGGACTAGAGCAGTACTTC.

The chain recombines TRBV2 with TRBJ2-7, with D perhaps TRBD1 or TRBD2 (7 bases each). Germline CDR1 and CDR2: SNHLY and FYNNEI. V was clipped by 3 bases and J by 0 bases, with 15 bases between them. This CDR3 is 16 amino acids long. CDR3 coding DNA: TGTGCCAGCAGTGATATAGGGGGCGGGAGCTCCTACGAGCAGTACTTC. It yields the protein CASSDIGGGSSYEQYF.

The chain combines TRBV11-2 with TRBJ2-5; D could derive from TRBD1 or TRBD2 (5 bases each). There are 11 residues in the CDR3. V lost 4 bases to trimming and J lost 7 bases, with 7 bases between them. The germline V gene has CDR1 SGHAT and CDR2 FQNNGV. This CDR3 is CASSWDVTQYF. CDR3 coding DNA: TGTGCCAGCAGCTGGGACGTGACCCAGTACTTC.

The V gene is TRBV18, the J gene TRBJ1-4; D perhaps matches TRBD1 (5 bases). The CDR3 covers 14 residues. Deletions cut 5 bases from V and 4 bases from J, with 11 bases between. Germline lookup yields CDR1 KGHSH and CDR2 LQKENI. The CDR3 spells CASSGTADNEKLFF. CDR3 DNA: TGTGCCAGCTCAGGGACGGCAGATAATGAAAAACTGTTTTTT.

CDR3 sequence: CAISETVQGAGEAFF. DNA of the CDR3: TGTGCCATCAGTGAGACTGTACAGGGGGCCGGTGAAGCTTTCTTT. This chain connects TRBV10-3 to TRBJ1-1; 9 bases map to TRBD1. The J segment lost 7 bases and the V segment lost 2 bases, leaving 8 bases of the junction unmatched. Looked up from germline, CDR1 is ENHRY and CDR2 is SYGVKD. The CDR3 runs to 15 residues.

This clone has ten or more counts. The rearrangement uses TRBV9 and TRBJ2-7; D is possibly TRBD2 (5 bases). Germline V gene lookup returns CDR1 SGDLS and CDR2 YYNGEE. This CDR3 is built from 16 residues. V was trimmed by 1 base and J by 2 bases, leaving 16 bases between them. The DNA of the CDR3 is TGTGCCAGCAGCGTACTTTGGAGCGGCTACCCCTACGAGCAGTACTTC. Translating gives CASSVLWSGYPYEQYF.

The genes are TRBV7-8 and TRBJ2-1, with TRBD2 matching over 10 bases. The V gene's germline CDR1 is SGHVS and CDR2 FQNEAQ. The CDR3 sequence is 15 residues long. Trimming cost V 5 bases and J 9 bases; bases outside gene matches: 10. CDR3 DNA: TGTGCCAGCAGCCCGAGCGGGAGGGCCTGGAGTGAGCAGTTCTTC. Its protein is CASSPSGRAWSEQFF.

The chain combines TRBV27 with TRBJ2-7; the D is unclear. CDR1 is MNHEY and CDR2 is SMNVEV in the germline V gene (reference sequence). The CDR3 totals 15 residues. V lost 3 bases and J lost 2, with 14 bases in between. Here the CDR3 DNA reads TGTGCCAGCAGTTTGAAGGGTTTGGGCACCTACGAGCAGTACTTC. Translating gives CASSLKGLGTYEQYF.

This clone has just a few counts. The J gene is TRBJ2-4, the V gene TRBV5-6, with 8 bases fitting TRBD2. The CDR3 totals 16 residues. Unmatched junction bases numbered 4, after V lost 2 bases and J lost 0 bases. CDR1 is SGHDT, CDR2 YYEEEE, per germline. The CDR3 sequence is CASSFSSGLAKNIQYF. Here the CDR3 DNA reads TGTGCCAGCAGCTTCTCTAGCGGGTTAGCCAAAAACATTCAGTACTTC.

This clone was picked up one time. The chain links TRBV6-5 to TRBJ2-7, with D maybe TRBD2 (6 bases). With 2 bases removed from V and 4 bases from J, the gap between germline ends came to 15 bases. Per germline, CDR1 MNHEY and CDR2 SVGAGI. There are 15 residues in the CDR3. CDR3 amino acids: CASSYGGTGSYEQYF. The CDR3 DNA reads as TGTGCCAGCAGTTACGGAGGGACGGGGAGTTACGAGCAGTACTTC.

In its sample, this clone is medium-sized (0.01 to 0.1%). V usage is TRBV29-1 and J usage is TRBJ2-7; 7 positions agree with TRBD1. Germline assignment: CDR1 SQVTM and CDR2 ANQGSEA. This CDR3 spans 12 amino acids. V lost 1 base, J lost 7 bases, and 4 bases stayed unmatched. CDR3 bases: TGCAGCGTTGAAGTAACAGGGGAGGAGCAGTACTTC. This gives the protein CSVEVTGEEQYF.

This clone was detected only a few times. The chain combines TRBV28 with TRBJ2-7, with 10 positions matching TRBD1. The germline gives CDR1 MDHEN, CDR2 SYDVKM. Unmatched junction bases numbered 13, after V lost 5 bases and J lost 6 bases. The CDR3 is 16 amino acids. CDR3 in amino acids: CASSNFGTGVLGEQYF. CDR3 coding DNA: TGTGCCAGCAGTAACTTCGGGACAGGGGTCTTGGGCGAGCAGTACTTC.

This sequence joins TRBV14 and TRBJ2-7; the D gene is possibly TRBD1 (6 bases). Germline-derived CDR1 and CDR2 are SGHDN and FVKESK. V dropped 5 bases and J dropped 2 bases, with 10 bases sitting between them. The CDR3 totals 13 residues. Here the CDR3 DNA reads TGTGCCAGCAGCAGCACAGGGACCTACGAGCAGTACTTC. Translation: CASSSTGTYEQYF.

The chain carries TRBV10-3 and TRBJ2-1; TRBD2 matches 14 bases. Germline CDR1 is ENHRY and CDR2 is SYGVKD. The CDR3 has 18 residues. J lost 1 base, V lost 4 bases, and 6 bases had no gene match. The CDR3 nucleotides read TGTGCCATCAGTGCAGGGACTAGCGGGAGAGATTCCTACAATGAGCAGTTCTTC. Translation: CAISAGTSGRDSYNEQFF.

The chain recombines TRBV5-1 with TRBJ2-7; D is undetermined. The germline gives CDR1 SGHRS, CDR2 YFSETQ. V was shortened by 0 bases and J by 5 bases, with 6 bases between the two germline ends. The CDR3 consists of 12 residues. The CDR3 here is CASSLAGDEQYF. The CDR3 DNA reads as TGCGCCAGCAGCTTGGCTGGGGACGAGCAGTACTTC.